This T cell receptor beta chain appears in the sequencing data of a study of Ad26.COV2.S vaccination and SARS-CoV-2 variants. Study-level results: CD8+ and CD4+ T cells specific for spike reportedly responded with substantial breadth after vaccination. Spike-specific TCR breadth was greater in vaccine than placebo recipients.

Using immunoSEQ multiplex PCR, the repertoire was profiled, and TCRdb retains in-frame clones only, with some absent. The table has 150,000 to 200,000 clones, around 85% seen once; the top ten hold approximately 6%. Comments on this clone: The antigen remains unidentified.

V lost 6 bases to trimming and J lost 7 bases, with 13 bases between them. Germline assignment: CDR1 ENHRY and CDR2 SYGVKD. The CDR3 is made up of 14 amino acids. The receptor comes from a human donor who had recovered from COVID-19. The chain is built from TRBV10-3 and TRBJ1-6; tentative D call: TRBD1 (6 bases). The sequences come from peripheral blood, collected after recovery from COVID-19. DNA for the CDR3: TGTGCCATCAGACAGGGATGGACGAATTCACCCCTCCACTTT. Protein product: CAIRQGWTNSPLHF.